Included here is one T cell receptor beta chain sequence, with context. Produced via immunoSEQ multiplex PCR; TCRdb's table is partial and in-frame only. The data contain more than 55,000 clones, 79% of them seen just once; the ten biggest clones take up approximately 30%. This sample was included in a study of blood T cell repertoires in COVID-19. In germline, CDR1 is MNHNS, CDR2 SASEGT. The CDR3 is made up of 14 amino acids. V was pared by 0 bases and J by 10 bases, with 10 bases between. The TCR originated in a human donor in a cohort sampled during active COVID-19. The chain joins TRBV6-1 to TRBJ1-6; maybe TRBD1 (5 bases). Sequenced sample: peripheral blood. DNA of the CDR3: TGTGCCAGCAGTGAAGCTGGGGCACGGTCACCCCTCCACTTT. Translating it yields CASSEAGARSPLHF.